The next 17 T cell receptor beta chains were all read from a single sample in a study of blood T cell repertoires in COVID-19. TCRdb keeps only in-frame clones here, not all; method: immunoSEQ multiplex PCR. The sample carries 200,000 to 300,000 clones, 86% recorded once. Sequencing used peripheral blood. These receptors all stem from a woman aged 55-75 years who had recovered from COVID-19.

The rearrangement joins TRBV3-1 (or the pseudogene TRBV3-2) to TRBJ2-2; possible D gene TRBD2, 5 bases. The CDR3 is 14 residues long. The germline V gene has CDR1 LGHDT and CDR2 YNNKEL (reference sequence). V lost 0 bases to trimming and J lost 6 bases, with 8 bases between them. CDR3 in amino acids: CASSQDAGPGELFF. CDR3 nucleotide sequence: TGTGCCAGCAGCCAAGATGCGGGCCCCGGGGAGCTGTTTTTT.

This clone was seen a few times. The sample holds other DNA sequences that translate to the same CDR3. The gene calls are TRBV19 and TRBJ1-2; 8 positions agree with TRBD1. Germline CDR1 LNHDA, CDR2 SQIVND (reference sequence). The ends lost 5 bases at V and 2 bases at J; junction bases unmatched: 4. This CDR3 is built from 14 residues. The CDR3 loop is CASSSGQGNYGYTF. CDR3 nucleotides: TGTGCCAGTAGTTCCGGACAGGGAAACTATGGCTACACCTTC.

The chain joins TRBV11-2 to TRBJ1-3, with D possibly being TRBD1 (5 bases). The CDR3 loop spans 14 amino acids. Germline V gene lookup returns CDR1 SGHAT and CDR2 FQNNGV. Trimming pared 0 bases from V and 4 bases from J, leaving 7 bases between. The CDR3 nucleotides are TGTGCCAGCAGCTTAGACAGGGCCGGAAACACCATATATTTT. As protein: CASSLDRAGNTIYF.

V and J are TRBV19 and TRBJ2-3; TRBD1 matches at 9 bases. Germline V lookup: CDR1 LNHDA, CDR2 SQIVND (reference sequence). The J segment lost 3 bases and the V segment lost 1 base, leaving 11 bases of the junction unmatched. This CDR3 region has 18 residues. The CDR3 reads CASSIALGGTGSTDTQYF. CDR3 bases: TGTGCCAGTAGTATAGCCCTTGGGGGGACAGGGTCGACAGATACGCAGTATTTT. Looking up the rest from reference TRBV19 and TRBJ2-3 gives the full variable domain: DGGITQSPKYLFRKEGQNVTLSCEQNLNHDAMYWYRQDPGQGLRLIYYSQIVNDFQKGDIAEGYSVSREKKESFPLTVTSAQKNPTAFYLCASSIALGGTGSTDTQYFGPGTRLTVL.

The chain recombines TRBV18 with TRBJ1-2, with no clear D. The germline V gene encodes CDR1 KGHSH and CDR2 LQKENI. The V end was cut by 4 bases, the J end by 6 bases, with 15 bases between. The CDR3 has 14 amino acids. The CDR3 loop is CASSRGSLRDGYTF. The CDR3 DNA is TGTGCCAGCTCACGAGGGTCCCTGCGTGATGGCTACACCTTC.

The rearrangement uses TRBV19 and TRBJ2-7; the match to TRBD2 covers 12 bases. This CDR3 has 15 amino acids. Per the germline V gene, CDR1 is LNHDA and CDR2 is SQIVND (reference sequence). Germline trimming cut 5 bases from V and 3 bases from J; bases unmatched to any gene: 5. This CDR3 is CASSSQTSGGYEQYF. CDR3 in DNA: TGTGCCAGTAGTTCCCAGACTAGCGGGGGCTACGAGCAGTACTTC.

The chain employs TRBV6-1 and TRBJ1-6; D not resolved. The CDR3 runs 17 residues. Germline loops: CDR1 MNHNS, CDR2 SASEGT. Trimming pared 0 bases from V and 0 bases from J, leaving 9 bases between. CDR3 region: CASSEAFLSSYNSPLHF. The CDR3, as DNA: TGTGCCAGCAGTGAAGCCTTCCTGAGCTCCTATAATTCACCCCTCCACTTT.

The V gene is TRBV28, the J gene TRBJ1-2; D ambiguous. Per germline, CDR1 MDHEN and CDR2 SYDVKM. Trimming took 8 bases from V and 4 from J, leaving 11 bases between them. The CDR3 has 12 amino acids. CDR3 DNA sequence: TGTGCCAGCCACCGTTGGGCCTATGGCTACACCTTC. Its protein product is CASHRWAYGYTF.

The chain is built from TRBV3-1 (or the pseudogene TRBV3-2) and TRBJ2-7; 7 bases fit TRBD1. The CDR3 totals 15 residues. Germline-derived CDR1 and CDR2 are LGHDT and YNNKEL (reference sequence). After removal of 4 bases from V and 4 bases from J, the junction contained 10 bases not matched to a gene. CDR3: CASSLQGTAQYEQYF. The DNA of the CDR3 is TGTGCCAGCAGCCTACAGGGGACAGCCCAATACGAGCAGTACTTC.

This clone was seen more than once but under ten times. The chain links TRBV2 to TRBJ2-3; D is uncertain. V was cut by 7 bases and J by 6 bases, with 8 bases left in between. CDR3 size: 11 residues. Per germline, CDR1 SNHLY and CDR2 FYNNEI. The CDR3 here is CASTPSDTQYF. CDR3 DNA: TGTGCCAGCACTCCTAGTGATACGCAGTATTTT.

The V and J genes are TRBV9 and TRBJ2-5, with unresolved D. Germline CDR1 SGDLS, CDR2 YYNGEE. The CDR3 has 13 residues. V shed 0 bases and J shed 5 bases, with 8 bases lying between them. For the CDR3, the DNA is TGTGCCAGCAGCGTAGAAAGCTTGGAGACCCAGTACTTC. It is translated as CASSVESLETQYF.

This rearrangement joins TRBV5-6 to TRBJ2-3; D possibly corresponds to TRBD2 (5 bases). Trimming removed 1 base at V and 3 bases at J, with 12 bases between. The CDR3 covers 15 residues. From germline, CDR1 is SGHDT and CDR2 YYEEEE. In DNA form, the CDR3 reads TGTGCCAGCAGCTTGCTACAGCGGAGTACAGATACGCAGTATTTT. This codes for CASSLLQRSTDTQYF.

J is TRBJ1-2 and V is TRBV13; 11 bases line up with TRBD1. The CDR3 sequence is 14 residues long. Trimming took 5 bases from V and 6 from J; bases not matched to a gene: 5. The germline V gene has CDR1 PRHDT and CDR2 FYEKMQ (reference sequence). The CDR3: CASSPRTGGHGYTF. In nucleotides, the CDR3 is TGTGCCAGCAGCCCCAGGACAGGGGGCCATGGCTACACCTTC.

The chain links TRBV5-1 to TRBJ2-7; 7 bases agree with TRBD2. With 1 base clipped from V and 7 bases from J, the junction kept 5 bases outside the gene matches. CDR3 length: 13 residues. Looked up from germline, CDR1 is SGHRS and CDR2 is YFSETQ. CDR3 protein: CASSLLTSEEQYF. The CDR3 nucleotides are TGCGCCAGCAGCTTGCTTACTAGCGAGGAGCAGTACTTC. The variable domain in full, with the rest retrieved from reference TRBV5-1 and TRBJ2-7, is KAGVTQTPRYLIKTRGQQVTLSCSPISGHRSVSWYQQTPGQGLQFLFEYFSETQRNKGNFPGRFSGRQFSNSRSEMNVSTLELGDSALYLCASSLLTSEEQYFGPGTRLTVT.

This CDR3 is CASSPTGGETQYF. DNA of the CDR3: TGTGCCAGCAGCCCTACGGGGGGTGAGACCCAGTACTTC. V is TRBV6-2 or TRBV6-3 and J is TRBJ2-5, with 7 bases aligning to TRBD2. Germline V gene data show CDR1 as MNHEY and CDR2 as SVGEGT. The length of the CDR3 is 13 residues. Trimming took 6 bases from V and 5 from J; bases not matched to a gene: 6.

This chain links TRBV7-2 with TRBJ2-5, with D possibly TRBD2 on 5 matching bases. Trimming left V 1 base short and J 5 bases short, with 23 bases between. This CDR3 comprises 18 residues. Germline-derived CDR1 and CDR2 are SGHTA and FQGNSA. The CDR3 region is CASSLGSTLVPTVETQYF. For the CDR3, the DNA is TGTGCCAGCAGCTTAGGTAGCACACTAGTCCCCACAGTTGAGACCCAGTACTTC.

The chain uses TRBV19 and TRBJ1-1; a possible D gene is TRBD1 (5 bases). V gave up 7 bases and J gave up 3 bases, with 12 bases separating them. Germline CDR1 reads LNHDA; CDR2 reads SQIVND (reference sequence). The CDR3 loop spans 13 amino acids. CDR3 amino acids: CASNEEGDTEAFF. In DNA, the CDR3 is TGTGCCAGTAACGAGGAAGGGGACACTGAAGCTTTCTTT.